This T cell receptor beta chain came from a study of blood T cells in healthy people across ages. Together with a sample-barcoded 5' primer, a J-beta primer mix was included in a second PCR lasting roughly 6 to 12 cycles. TCRdb re-derived calls from the 5' RACE reads in MiXCR, one entry per CDR3 protein. The sample yields roughly 550,000 distinct CDR3 sequences, more than 20% seen once. The CDR3 spans 18 residues. Trimming removed 0 bases from V and 5 bases from J; junction bases left unmatched: 8. From germline, CDR1 is LGHNA and CDR2 YSLEER. These data also formed part of another study, on T cells of mothers and their children. That investigation notes: Thymic selection molds TCR recombination output in much the same way for related pairs as for unrelated pairs.

The sequenced sample was blood. This sequence was found in a boy between 5 and 17 years old in good health. The chain has TRBV4-3 and TRBJ2-2, with 11 nucleotides matching TRBD2. The CDR3 region has the DNA TGCGCCAGCAGCCAAGATGCGGGACTAGCGGTCGAGACCGGGGAGCTGTTTTTT. Residues: CASSQDAGLAVETGELFF.